Below are 29 T cell receptor beta chains sequenced from a single sample in a study of T cells after yellow fever vaccination. TCRdb ran MiXCR on the 5' RACE reads and lists one entry per CDR3 protein. The repertoire holds about 300,000 distinct CDR3 sequences, with roughly 4.3% as singletons. Sequencing used PBMCs, obtained 5 days after the yellow fever booster vaccination. The receptors were gathered from a man younger than 35 who received the YFV17D yellow fever vaccine.

Ten or more counts support this clonotype. The rearrangement uses TRBV7-3 and TRBJ1-3; D is uncertain. The germline CDR1 and CDR2 sequences are SGHTA and FQGTGA. V lost 8 bases, J lost 4 bases, and 21 bases lay in between. The CDR3 length is 16 residues. Here the CDR3 DNA reads TGTGCCAGCGCGTCAGGTCCATACCAATCCGGAAACACCATATATTTT. Translation: CASASGPYQSGNTIYF.

This clonotype has only a few counts. This chain joins TRBV5-1 and TRBJ1-1; 7 bases are a match to TRBD1. From germline, CDR1 is SGHRS and CDR2 YFSETQ. The V gene end was trimmed by 2 bases and the J gene end by 10 bases; junction bases not matched to a gene: 5. The CDR3 covers 12 residues. The chain's CDR3 is CASSFHRGRAFF. The CDR3 coding sequence is TGCGCCAGCAGCTTCCACAGGGGTAGAGCTTTCTTT.

This clonotype was seen more than once but under ten times. The chain couples TRBV29-1 to TRBJ2-5; weak D call: TRBD1 (5 bases). Trimming shortened V by 5 bases and J by 7 bases, and 17 bases separated the two germline ends. From germline, CDR1 is SQVTM and CDR2 ANQGSEA. The CDR3 covers 13 residues. CDR3 in DNA: TGCAGCGTTTCGTTCCCCTCAGGGTTGACCCAGTACTTC. This codes for CSVSFPSGLTQYF.

This clonotype showed up just a few times. V and J are TRBV19 and TRBJ1-1, with 7 bases lining up with TRBD1. J lost 1 base, V lost 3 bases, and 11 bases had no gene match. This CDR3 spans 17 amino acids. Germline values: CDR1 LNHDA, CDR2 SQIVND (reference sequence). In nucleotides, the CDR3 is TGTGCCAGTAGTATTGGGTCCGCGCGACAGGGGAACACTGAAGCTTTCTTT. Translated, it gives CASSIGSARQGNTEAFF. The full variable domain, in which reference TRBV19 and TRBJ1-1 provide the parts outside the CDR3, is DGGITQSPKYLFRKEGQNVTLSCEQNLNHDAMYWYRQDPGQGLRLIYYSQIVNDFQKGDIAEGYSVSREKKESFPLTVTSAQKNPTAFYLCASSIGSARQGNTEAFFGQGTRLTVV.

V usage is TRBV20-1 and J usage is TRBJ1-5, with D unclear. V shed 4 bases and J shed 5 bases, with 12 bases lying between them. The CDR3 contains 13 residues. Germline V gene lookup returns CDR1 DFQATT and CDR2 SNEGSKA (reference sequence). The CDR3 region has the DNA TGCAGTGCTATCCGGGCAAGTTATCAGCCCCAGCATTTT. Its translation is CSAIRASYQPQHF.

This sequence joins TRBV7-2 and TRBJ1-6; unclear D gene. The germline V and J ends were trimmed by 2 bases and 7 bases, with 9 bases remaining between them. The CDR3 length is 14 residues. In germline, CDR1 is SGHTA, CDR2 FQGNSA. The CDR3 bases are TGTGCCAGCAGCTTAATAGGACCGAATTCACCCCTCCACTTT. Translated: CASSLIGPNSPLHF.

In this sample, this clonotype turned up many times. The V gene is TRBV5-1, the J gene TRBJ1-1; possible D gene TRBD1, 5 bases. Germline CDR1 and CDR2: SGHRS and YFSETQ. The CDR3 runs 14 residues. Deletions cut 4 bases from V and 4 bases from J, with 14 bases between. The CDR3 sequence: CASSLREGLTEAFF. DNA of the CDR3: TGCGCCAGCAGCCTCCGGGAGGGGCTCACTGAAGCTTTCTTT.

This clonotype was detected a few times. The chain employs TRBV7-2 and TRBJ2-5, with 7 positions matching TRBD2. Germline values: CDR1 SGHTA, CDR2 FQGNSA. Trimming at V came to 5 bases and at J to 4 bases, leaving 16 bases not matched to a gene. This CDR3 has 17 amino acids. CDR3 residues: CASSPRWSGKVGETQYF. In DNA, the CDR3 is TGTGCCAGCAGCCCCCGGTGGAGCGGGAAGGTGGGAGAGACCCAGTACTTC.

This clonotype was picked up many times. The V gene is TRBV29-1, the J gene TRBJ1-1; possibly TRBD1 for D (5 bases). V was pared by 5 bases and J by 0 bases, with 10 bases between. The germline CDR1 and CDR2 sequences are SQVTM and ANQGSEA. The CDR3 loop spans 13 amino acids. The CDR3 reads CSVIWGLNTEAFF. The CDR3 nucleotides read TGCAGCGTTATCTGGGGGTTGAACACTGAAGCTTTCTTT.

The chain combines TRBV4-3 with TRBJ2-3, with 7 bases fitting TRBD1. This CDR3 has 17 residues. The germline gives CDR1 LGHNA, CDR2 YSLEER. With V trimmed by 3 bases and J by 0 bases, 9 bases remained unmatched. This CDR3 is CASSQNRGARSTDTQYF. The CDR3 DNA reads as TGCGCCAGCAGCCAGAACAGGGGCGCAAGAAGCACAGATACGCAGTATTTT.

CDR3 in amino acids: CAISGTTNPYEQYF. The CDR3 bases are TGTGCCATCAGTGGGACCACCAACCCCTACGAGCAGTACTTC. The chain joins TRBV10-3 to TRBJ2-7; D ambiguous. CDR3 length: 14 amino acids. With 4 bases removed from V and 2 bases from J, the gap between germline ends came to 12 bases. Per the germline V gene, CDR1 is ENHRY and CDR2 is SYGVKD.

The chain uses TRBV5-1 and TRBJ2-6; the D is unclear. The germline gives CDR1 SGHRS, CDR2 YFSETQ. V was shortened by 4 bases and J by 1 base, with 9 bases between the two germline ends. This CDR3 is built from 15 residues. Here the CDR3 DNA reads TGCGCCAGCAGCCTAACATTGTCTGGGGCCAACGTCCTGACTTTC. It codes for CASSLTLSGANVLTF.

This clonotype was detected many times. The genes are TRBV7-9 and TRBJ1-3; no reliable D call. The CDR3 is 13 amino acids. Trimming removed 5 bases at V and 2 bases at J, with 7 bases between. CDR1 and CDR2 (germline): SEHNR, FQNEAQ (reference sequence). CDR3 DNA sequence: TGTGCCAGCAGCCTTGTAGCTGGAAACACCATATATTTT. Protein product: CASSLVAGNTIYF.

This clonotype was seen many times. The chain joins TRBV27 to TRBJ1-6; 7 bases are shared with TRBD1. Looked up from germline, CDR1 is MNHEY and CDR2 is SMNVEV (reference sequence). V lost 3 bases and J lost 0; bases outside the gene matches: 5. The CDR3 has 17 amino acids. As DNA, the CDR3 is TGTGCCAGCAGTTTCTCACAGGGGTACTCCTATAATTCACCCCTCCACTTT. Its protein is CASSFSQGYSYNSPLHF.

This clonotype turned up a few times. The chain carries TRBV12-3 or TRBV12-4 and TRBJ2-1; 13 positions agree with TRBD2. The CDR3 covers 18 residues. J gave up 3 bases and V 2 bases, and 7 bases lay outside the gene matches. CDR3 amino acids: CASSLHRTSGGLYNEQFF. CDR3 sequence (DNA): TGTGCCAGCAGTTTACATCGGACTAGCGGGGGCCTCTACAATGAGCAGTTCTTC.

This clonotype was seen a handful of times. The chain employs TRBV7-6 and TRBJ1-3; D is unclear. V dropped 5 bases and J dropped 0 bases, with 11 bases sitting between them. The CDR3 is made up of 15 amino acids. In germline, CDR1 is SGHVS, CDR2 FNYEAQ. In nucleotides, the CDR3 is TGTGCCAGCAGCGTAGACCATATCTCTGGAAACACCATATATTTT. Translation: CASSVDHISGNTIYF.

The sample holds many counts of this clonotype. The junction departs from the called germline gene at one end, perhaps through a read error. This chain connects TRBV11-2 to TRBJ2-5; D unresolved. This CDR3 spans 12 amino acids. From germline, CDR1 is SGHAT and CDR2 FQNNGV. For the CDR3, the DNA is TGTGCCAGCAGCATCCCCCAAGGGACCCAGTACTTC. Its protein is CASSIPQGTQYF.

This clonotype was picked up a small number of times. The chain uses TRBV7-9 and TRBJ1-1; D is perhaps TRBD1 (6 bases). Deletions cut 3 bases from V and 5 bases from J, with 13 bases between. CDR1 is SEHNR, CDR2 FQNEAQ, per germline (reference sequence). This CDR3 is built from 14 residues. The CDR3 loop is CASSFLGAQTEAFF. In nucleotides, the CDR3 is TGTGCCAGCAGCTTTCTGGGGGCGCAGACTGAAGCTTTCTTT.

The chain is built from TRBV6-2 or TRBV6-3 and TRBJ2-5, with unresolved D. Trimming left V 6 bases short and J 3 bases short, with 8 bases between. From germline, CDR1 is MNHEY and CDR2 SVGEGT. The CDR3 is 12 amino acids. DNA of the CDR3: TGTGCCAGCAGCGAAGAAAAAGAGACCCAGTACTTC. Translated, it gives CASSEEKETQYF.

The rearrangement uses TRBV7-2 and TRBJ1-1; D perhaps matches TRBD1 (5 bases). From germline, CDR1 is SGHTA and CDR2 FQGNSA. Trimming pared 2 bases from V and 3 bases from J, leaving 13 bases between. CDR3 length: 15 residues. In nucleotides, the CDR3 is TGTGCCAGCAGCTTAAGTCCAGGGCCGCACACTGAAGCTTTCTTT. This gives the protein CASSLSPGPHTEAFF.

This clonotype appeared a few times. The chain links TRBV11-3 to TRBJ2-1; no clear D. Germline loops: CDR1 SGHNT, CDR2 YENEEA. V lost 2 bases to trimming and J lost 0 bases, with 8 bases between them. The CDR3 has 15 residues. CDR3 protein: CASSLRGLSYNEQFF. In DNA, the CDR3 is TGTGCCAGCAGCTTACGCGGTCTCTCCTACAATGAGCAGTTCTTC.

This clonotype occurred many times. The chain links TRBV15 to TRBJ2-5; D not certain. Trimming shortened V by 1 base and J by 2 bases, and 2 bases separated the two germline ends. The CDR3 contains 12 residues. Germline V CDR1 and CDR2: LNHNV, YYDKDF (reference sequence). CDR3 DNA: TGTGCCACCAGCAGAGTTCAAGAGACCCAGTACTTC. Its protein is CATSRVQETQYF.

This chain uses TRBV7-2 with TRBJ2-7; the match to TRBD1 covers 7 bases. From germline, CDR1 is SGHTA and CDR2 FQGNSA. The CDR3 sequence is 15 residues long. The V and J ends lost 4 bases and 2 bases, in that order; junction bases with no gene match: 8. The CDR3 spells CASSSTGTETYEQYF. As DNA, the CDR3 is TGTGCCAGCAGCTCGACCGGGACAGAGACCTACGAGCAGTACTTC.

V gene TRBV4-1 combines with J gene TRBJ2-7; 7 bases are a match to TRBD1. The CDR3 loop spans 16 amino acids. The V gene's germline CDR1 is MGHRA and CDR2 YSYEKL. The junction had 9 bases not matched to a gene; V was cut back by 4 bases and J by 0 bases. In nucleotides, the CDR3 is TGCGCCAGCAGCCGAACGACAGGGCCAAACTCCTACGAGCAGTACTTC. Its translation: CASSRTTGPNSYEQYF.

The chain combines TRBV6-1 with TRBJ2-7; 8 bases match TRBD1. Germline lookup yields CDR1 MNHNS and CDR2 SASEGT. The CDR3 has 16 residues. The V and J ends lost 3 bases and 4 bases, in that order; junction bases with no gene match: 11. DNA for the CDR3: TGTGCCAGCAGTGAGGTCAGGGGGCTTTGGGAGTACGAGCAGTACGTC. Translated, it gives CASSEVRGLWEYEQYV.

This clonotype has at least ten counts. The chain is built from TRBV6-4 and TRBJ1-1; no firm D call. CDR3 length: 13 amino acids. Trimming removed 5 bases from V and 2 bases from J, with 9 bases in between. Germline-derived CDR1 and CDR2 are MRHNA and SNTAGT. CDR3 residues: CASSYDGNTEAFF. The CDR3 nucleotides are TGTGCCAGCAGTTACGACGGAAACACTGAAGCTTTCTTT.

This clonotype came up many times. This chain links TRBV29-1 with TRBJ2-1; D is ambiguous. V lost 5 bases to trimming and J lost 3 bases, with 11 bases between them. The CDR3 runs to 13 residues. Germline CDR1 SQVTM, CDR2 ANQGSEA. CDR3 region: CSVRGELYNEQFF. Here the CDR3 DNA reads TGCAGCGTTCGTGGAGAGCTCTACAATGAGCAGTTCTTC.

In this sample, this clonotype turned up many times. This chain links TRBV5-1 with TRBJ1-1, with 8 bases that match TRBD1. This CDR3 is 13 amino acids long. V lost 4 bases and J lost 6; bases outside the gene matches: 5. Germline V gene data show CDR1 as SGHRS and CDR2 as YFSETQ. The CDR3 spells CASSAGQGAEAFF. For the CDR3, the DNA is TGCGCCAGCAGCGCCGGACAGGGCGCTGAAGCTTTCTTT.

This rearrangement joins TRBV7-6 to TRBJ1-5; D remains unclear. The CDR3 totals 14 residues. V lost 5 bases to trimming and J lost 4 bases, with 12 bases between them. In germline, CDR1 is SGHVS, CDR2 FNYEAQ. The CDR3 loop reads CASSAVGVNQPQHF. The DNA for the CDR3 is TGTGCCAGCAGCGCCGTCGGGGTGAATCAGCCCCAGCATTTT.